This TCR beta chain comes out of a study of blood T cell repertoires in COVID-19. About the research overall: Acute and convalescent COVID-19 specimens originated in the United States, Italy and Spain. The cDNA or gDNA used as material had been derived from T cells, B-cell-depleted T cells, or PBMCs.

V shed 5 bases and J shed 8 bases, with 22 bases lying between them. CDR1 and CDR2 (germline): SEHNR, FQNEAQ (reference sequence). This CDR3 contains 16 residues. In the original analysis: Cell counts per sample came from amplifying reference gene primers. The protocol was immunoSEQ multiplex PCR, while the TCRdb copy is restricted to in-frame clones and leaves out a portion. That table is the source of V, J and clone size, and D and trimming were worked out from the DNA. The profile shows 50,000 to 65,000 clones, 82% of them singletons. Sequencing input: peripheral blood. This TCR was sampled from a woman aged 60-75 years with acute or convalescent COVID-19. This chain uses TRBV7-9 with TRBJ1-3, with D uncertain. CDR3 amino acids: CASSPPRVGGSDTIYF. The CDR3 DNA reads TGTGCCAGCAGCCCCCCCCGGGTTGGAGGGAGTGACACCATATATTTT.